This TCR beta chain emerged from a study of blood T cell repertoires in COVID-19. As for the study in general: COVID-19 samples collected from the United States, Italy and Spain covered acute and convalescent phases.

Measured with immunoSEQ multiplex PCR; TCRdb has only the in-frame clones, and not every one. The sample records about 220,000 clones, 82% being singletons. The CDR3 loop spans 11 amino acids. Trimming pared 4 bases from V and 6 bases from J, leaving 9 bases between. Germline V gives CDR1 SQVTM, CDR2 ANQGSEA. V and J are TRBV29-1 and TRBJ1-2; no firm D call. This receptor was identified in a woman aged 70 to 79 with acute or convalescent COVID-19. Sequenced input: peripheral blood. The CDR3 protein is CSVGHSDGYTF. The CDR3 DNA is TGCAGCGTTGGACACTCGGATGGCTACACCTTC.